The 2 T cell receptor beta chains below were found in one sample sequenced in a study of blood T cell repertoires in COVID-19. The data were produced by immunoSEQ multiplex PCR, yet TCRdb's version contains in-frame clones alone and is incomplete. In the table there are a few hundred thousand clones, approximately 80% of which are singletons. Sequenced input: PBMCs or T cells enriched from blood (not recorded which). The receptors stem from a man aged 25 to 40 with acute COVID-19.

V is TRBV6-6 and J is TRBJ1-5; TRBD1 matches at 12 bases. Trimming cost V 5 bases and J 1 base; bases outside gene matches: 9. The length of the CDR3 is 18 residues. Germline CDR1 reads MNHNY; CDR2 reads SVGAGI (reference sequence). CDR3 protein: CASSPGQGAKFSNQPQHF. The CDR3 DNA reads as TGTGCCAGCAGTCCGGGACAGGGGGCGAAATTCAGCAATCAGCCCCAGCATTTT.

The V and J genes are TRBV9 and TRBJ2-3; 8 bases agree with TRBD2. Germline lookup yields CDR1 SGDLS and CDR2 YYNGEE. V lost 7 bases to trimming and J lost 8 bases; unmatched junction nucleotides: 6. This CDR3 is built from 12 residues. The CDR3 is CASSLAGGTQYF. In nucleotides, the CDR3 is TGTGCCAGCTCCTTGGCGGGAGGTACGCAGTATTTT.